These T cell receptor beta chains were read from a single sample in a study of Graves' ophthalmopathy and Graves' hyperthyroidism. TCRdb reprocessed the multiplex PCR reads via MiXCR and lists one record per CDR3 protein. The sample carries 350,000 to 450,000 distinct CDR3 sequences, about 17% recorded once. Material: peripheral blood. The receptors here all came from a woman aged 18 to 35 with Graves' ophthalmopathy. Each CDR3 is given with its conserved first and last residue. Each record gives: D gene, V gene, CDR3 length, clone size, J gene, CDR3 DNA, CDR3 protein. D genes are given only for firm matches. For some rows the clone size is stated as once, few or many, or as a class when expanded; others skip it.

d_call: -; v_call: TRBV12-3/TRBV12-4; cdr3_length: 14; clone_size: many; j_call: TRBJ1-1; cdr3_nt: TGTGCCAGCAGTTACGACAGGACGAACACTGAAGCTTTCTTT; cdr3_aa: CASSYDRTNTEAFF
d_call: TRBD2; v_call: TRBV9; cdr3_length: 15; clone_size: many; j_call: TRBJ2-7; cdr3_nt: TGTGCCAGCAGCGTTACAGCGGGGGGTGTGTCCGAGCAGTACTTC; cdr3_aa: CASSVTAGGVSEQYF
d_call: -; v_call: TRBV19; cdr3_length: 18; clone_size: many; j_call: TRBJ1-1; cdr3_nt: TGTGCCAGTAGTTCCAAGTACCGAGGGAGGGACATGAACACTGAAGCTTTCTTT; cdr3_aa: CASSSKYRGRDMNTEAFF
d_call: TRBD1; v_call: TRBV6-1; cdr3_length: 13; clone_size: -; j_call: TRBJ2-1; cdr3_nt: TGTGCCAGCAGAAACAGGGGATACAATGAGCAGTTCTTC; cdr3_aa: CASRNRGYNEQFF
d_call: -; v_call: TRBV6-1; cdr3_length: 13; clone_size: many; j_call: TRBJ1-5; cdr3_nt: TGTGCCAGCAGAAAAGGGATGAATCAGCCCCAGCATTTT; cdr3_aa: CASRKGMNQPQHF
d_call: -; v_call: TRBV28; cdr3_length: 12; clone_size: -; j_call: TRBJ2-7; cdr3_nt: TGTGCCAGCAGGTCGGCCCCCTACGAGCAGTACTTC; cdr3_aa: CASRSAPYEQYF
d_call: -; v_call: TRBV7-3; cdr3_length: 13; clone_size: few; j_call: TRBJ2-5; cdr3_nt: TGTGCCAGCAGCACCATACTGGGAGAGACCCAGTACTTC; cdr3_aa: CASSTILGETQYF
d_call: -; v_call: TRBV28; cdr3_length: 14; clone_size: few; j_call: TRBJ2-4; cdr3_nt: TGTGCCAGCAGTTTGTTAGGGACCCAAAACATTCAGTACTTC; cdr3_aa: CASSLLGTQNIQYF
d_call: -; v_call: TRBV6-2/TRBV6-3; cdr3_length: 12; clone_size: many; j_call: TRBJ1-1; cdr3_nt: TGTGCCACCGGAACCGGGGGCACTGAAGCTTTCTTT; cdr3_aa: CATGTGGTEAFF
d_call: -; v_call: TRBV30; cdr3_length: 11; clone_size: many; j_call: TRBJ1-1; cdr3_nt: TGTGCCTCTAACTTGGGCACTGAAGCTTTCTTT; cdr3_aa: CASNLGTEAFF
d_call: -; v_call: TRBV6-1; cdr3_length: 13; clone_size: many; j_call: TRBJ2-7; cdr3_nt: TGTGCCAGCAGTCGCCGAACCGACTACGAGCAGTACTTC; cdr3_aa: CASSRRTDYEQYF
d_call: -; v_call: TRBV24-1; cdr3_length: 16; clone_size: many; j_call: TRBJ1-1; cdr3_nt: TGTGCCACCAGTGATTTGCATCCGGGACCCCCAGTTGGAGCTTTCTTT; cdr3_aa: CATSDLHPGPPVGAFF
d_call: TRBD2; v_call: TRBV28; cdr3_length: 16; clone_size: many; j_call: TRBJ2-6; cdr3_nt: TGTGCCAGCAATAGGATCGGGACTAACGGGGCCAACGTCCTGACTTTC; cdr3_aa: CASNRIGTNGANVLTF
d_call: TRBD2; v_call: TRBV20-1; cdr3_length: 14; clone_size: -; j_call: TRBJ2-5; cdr3_nt: TGCAGTGCTAGGCTAACTAGCGGGGGGCCCACCCAGTACTTC; cdr3_aa: CSARLTSGGPTQYF
d_call: TRBD2; v_call: TRBV12-3/TRBV12-4; cdr3_length: 15; clone_size: many; j_call: TRBJ2-7; cdr3_nt: TGTGCCAGCAGTTTTAATAGCGGGCGGCCTAAGGGGCAGTACTTC; cdr3_aa: CASSFNSGRPKGQYF
d_call: -; v_call: TRBV6-5; cdr3_length: 13; clone_size: many; j_call: TRBJ2-7; cdr3_nt: TGTGCCAGCAGTTACCTGGACGGCTACGAGCAGTACTTC; cdr3_aa: CASSYLDGYEQYF
d_call: TRBD1; v_call: TRBV11-2; cdr3_length: 16; clone_size: many; j_call: TRBJ1-5; cdr3_nt: TGTGCCAGCAGCCGGACAGGGGAGATTAGCAATCAGCCCCAGCATTTT; cdr3_aa: CASSRTGEISNQPQHF
d_call: -; v_call: TRBV29-1; cdr3_length: 11; clone_size: many; j_call: TRBJ1-2; cdr3_nt: TGCAGCGTTATAACTAACTATGGCTACACCTTC; cdr3_aa: CSVITNYGYTF
d_call: -; v_call: TRBV7-2; cdr3_length: 16; clone_size: many; j_call: TRBJ2-7; cdr3_nt: TGTGCCAGCAGCCCAGACAGCCCTAGGAGCTCCTACGAGCAGTACTTC; cdr3_aa: CASSPDSPRSSYEQYF
d_call: -; v_call: TRBV6-1; cdr3_length: 15; clone_size: -; j_call: TRBJ1-6; cdr3_nt: TGTGCCAGCTTAGACAGGCAACCTACTAATTCACCCCTCCACTTT; cdr3_aa: CASLDRQPTNSPLHF
d_call: -; v_call: TRBV6-5; cdr3_length: 14; clone_size: -; j_call: TRBJ2-7; cdr3_nt: TGTGCCAGCAGTTACTCTGGGGGGAACTACGAGCAGTACTTC; cdr3_aa: CASSYSGGNYEQYF
d_call: -; v_call: TRBV6-1; cdr3_length: 15; clone_size: -; j_call: TRBJ1-2; cdr3_nt: TGTGCCAGCAGTCCGAACAGTCCCGGGGAGCGGGGCTACACCTTC; cdr3_aa: CASSPNSPGERGYTF
d_call: TRBD2; v_call: TRBV6-4; cdr3_length: 17; clone_size: many; j_call: TRBJ2-2; cdr3_nt: TGTGCCAGCAGTCCACCCTCCCCAGCGGGGGGTGTCGGGGAGCTGTTTTTT; cdr3_aa: CASSPPSPAGGVGELFF
d_call: -; v_call: TRBV28; cdr3_length: 18; clone_size: few; j_call: TRBJ2-6; cdr3_nt: TGTGCCAGCCTTACTACCCCGGGACGGTCCCCCGGGGCCAACGTCCTGACTTTC; cdr3_aa: CASLTTPGRSPGANVLTF
d_call: TRBD1; v_call: TRBV5-6; cdr3_length: 17; clone_size: many; j_call: TRBJ1-5; cdr3_nt: TGTGCCAGCAGCTCTGCGACAGGGGGGGTAGTCAATCAGCCCCAGCATTTT; cdr3_aa: CASSSATGGVVNQPQHF
d_call: -; v_call: TRBV29-1; cdr3_length: 13; clone_size: many; j_call: TRBJ2-2; cdr3_nt: TGCAGCGCCCGCCAGGGTAGCACCGGGGAGCTGTTTTTT; cdr3_aa: CSARQGSTGELFF
d_call: TRBD1; v_call: TRBV19; cdr3_length: 15; clone_size: -; j_call: TRBJ1-6; cdr3_nt: TGTGCCAGTAGTATAGGCGACAGGGCCGGCTCACCCCTCCACTTT; cdr3_aa: CASSIGDRAGSPLHF